The present T cell receptor beta chain was sequenced within a study of T cell repertoires in cytomegalovirus infection. The CDR3 spans 16 residues. V shed 7 bases and J shed 0 bases, with 13 bases lying between them. Germline CDR1 reads MNHEY; CDR2 reads SVGAGI. TCRdb re-called the reads through MiXCR, storing one row per CDR3 protein. The sample yields around 800,000 distinct CDR3 sequences, 32% seen once. Only a few counts were recorded for this clonotype. Antigen unknown. The chain combines TRBV6-5 with TRBJ2-6, with unresolved D. The sequences come from cultured CD8+ T cells from PBMCs, collected from culture after CMV antigen stimulation. The sequence was collected from a human donor in good health (CMV status not recorded). Some clones in this sample may be carry-over from other donors' samples. The CDR3: CASIPHLRSGANVLTF. The CDR3, as DNA: TGTGCCAGCATCCCCCATTTACGCTCTGGGGCCAACGTCCTGACTTTC.